The subject of this entry is one T cell receptor (beta chain). Its antigen is currently unknown. The data originate from a study of cytomegalovirus exposure and HLA in healthy donors. Findings and limits, study-wide: Clonal expansion was found to be greater in HLA-associated TCR beta chains than in equally common others in a later analysis. Among CMV-associated TCR beta chains, most appeared HLA-restricted in a later analysis. Indistinguishability led to the exclusion of some V segments, TRBV6-2 and TRBV6-3 included.

The ends were cut back, 1 base at V and 0 bases at J, with 10 bases in the middle. The CDR3 is 17 amino acids. Germline-derived CDR1 and CDR2 are SGHVS and FQNEAQ. In the PCR, 60 Vbeta and 13 Jbeta primers were used. Libraries were prepared by immunoSEQ multiplex PCR; TCRdb keeps only in-frame clonotypes and omits some of them. Of 140,000 to 150,000 clones listed, 88% were seen once; the top ten hold roughly 0.5%. The sequence was obtained from a woman in her thirties or forties in good health and CMV-seronegative. V gene TRBV7-8 combines with J gene TRBJ2-6; D unresolved. Specimen: PBMCs. CDR3 residues: CASSLERFGSGANVLTF. The CDR3 coding sequence is TGTGCCAGCAGCTTAGAGAGATTTGGCTCTGGGGCCAACGTCCTGACTTTC.